The 13 T cell receptor beta chains given below trace back to one sample, sequenced in a study of T cell responses to AZD1222 COVID-19 vaccine. The assay was immunoSEQ multiplex PCR, and TCRdb's table has in-frame clones only and misses some. In the table there are tens of thousands of clones, about 88% of which are singletons. The material sequenced was peripheral blood, taken on day 0 of AZD1222 vaccination. The receptor set was obtained from an adult in good health.

The table lists this clone with a count of one. The rearrangement joins TRBV6-2 or TRBV6-3 to TRBJ2-7; tentatively, D is TRBD1 or TRBD2 (6 bases each). The CDR3 runs 14 residues. The germline V gene has CDR1 MNHEY and CDR2 SVGEGT. Trimming left V 2 bases short and J 4 bases short, with 12 bases between. CDR3 coding DNA: TGTGCCAGCAGTTACCCCAGGGGAGGTTACGAGCAGTACTTC. It encodes CASSYPRGGYEQYF.

V is TRBV28 and J is TRBJ1-2; D is possibly TRBD1 (6 bases). CDR1 is MDHEN, CDR2 SYDVKM, per germline. The CDR3 consists of 16 residues. V dropped 6 bases and J dropped 3 bases, with 20 bases sitting between them. CDR3 DNA: TGTGCCAGCAGCTCCTCCCCCAGGGGCGCGGACTATGGCTACACCTTC. Encoded protein: CASSSSPRGADYGYTF.

The chain is built from TRBV6-2 or TRBV6-3 and TRBJ1-1; no clear D. Between the trimmed V and J ends, which lost 0 bases and 10 bases, there was a span of 15 bases. The CDR3 covers 14 residues. Looked up from germline, CDR1 is MNHEY and CDR2 is SVGEGT. Here the CDR3 reads CASSYSSVISGAFF. The CDR3 DNA is TGTGCCAGCAGTTACTCGAGCGTTATTTCGGGAGCTTTCTTT.

This chain joins TRBV7-3 and TRBJ2-5, with 7 bases aligning to TRBD2. In germline, CDR1 is SGHTA, CDR2 FQGTGA. Unmatched junction bases numbered 13, after V lost 10 bases and J lost 2 bases. The CDR3 loop spans 15 amino acids. The DNA of the CDR3 is TGTGCCACCGCACTCGGGGGAGCGGGGCAAGAGACCCAGTACTTC. This sequence encodes CATALGGAGQETQYF. The full variable domain, rest sourced from reference TRBV7-3 and TRBJ2-5, is GAGVSQTPSNKVTEKGKYVELRCDPISGHTALYWYRQSLGQGPEFLIYFQGTGAADDSGLPNDRFFAVRPEGSVSTLKIQRTERGDSAVYLCATALGGAGQETQYFGPGTRLLVL.

The chain has TRBV7-8 and TRBJ1-1; D unresolved. CDR3 size: 13 residues. CDR1 SGHVS and CDR2 FQNEAQ come from the germline V gene. V lost 1 base and J lost 3, with 6 bases in between. Written as DNA, the CDR3 is TGTGCCAGCAGCTTAGAAATGGACACTGAAGCTTTCTTT. It yields the protein CASSLEMDTEAFF.

V is TRBV5-8 and J is TRBJ2-3, with 10 bases identical to TRBD2. Germline-derived CDR1 and CDR2 are SGHTS and YDEGEE. CDR3 length: 16 residues. V lost 1 base to trimming and J lost 4 bases; unmatched junction nucleotides: 6. The chain's CDR3 is CASSLTSGRAADTQYF. The CDR3 DNA reads as TGTGCCAGCAGCTTGACCAGCGGGAGGGCCGCAGATACGCAGTATTTT.

This chain uses TRBV5-6 with TRBJ2-3, with D perhaps matching TRBD2 (6 bases). This CDR3 has 14 amino acids. Germline V gene lookup returns CDR1 SGHDT and CDR2 YYEEEE. V shed 0 bases and J shed 7 bases, with 12 bases lying between them. Here the CDR3 DNA reads TGTGCCAGCAGCTTGGGTGACGGGGGAAATACGCAGTATTTT. Its translation is CASSLGDGGNTQYF.

The V call is TRBV4-3, the J call TRBJ1-2; D is unclear. The CDR3 consists of 14 residues. The germline V gene encodes CDR1 LGHNA and CDR2 YSLEER. Trimming removed 0 bases from V and 8 bases from J, with 13 bases in between. CDR3 in DNA: TGCGCCAGCAGCCAAGAAGGCAAAGTCGAGGGCTACACCTTC. Its protein is CASSQEGKVEGYTF.

This clone has only a few counts. J is TRBJ2-1 and V is TRBV11-2; 16 bases fit TRBD2. This CDR3 is built from 18 residues. The germline V gene encodes CDR1 SGHAT and CDR2 FQNNGV. The junction had 10 bases not matched to a gene; V was cut back by 4 bases and J by 7 bases. The DNA for the CDR3 is TGTGCCAGCAGCTCACCGGGACTAGCGGGAGGGCTGGAGAATGAGCAGTTCTTC. Its protein is CASSSPGLAGGLENEQFF. Complete variable domain (other parts from reference TRBV11-2 and TRBJ2-1): EAGVAQSPRYKIIEKRQSVAFWCNPISGHATLYWYQQILGQGPKLLIQFQNNGVVDDSQLPKDRFSAERLKGVDSTLKIQPAKLEDSAVYLCASSSPGLAGGLENEQFFGPGTRLTVL.

A single count supports this clone. The chain recombines TRBV5-1 with TRBJ1-4; D is unresolved. This CDR3 is 15 amino acids long. V dropped 0 bases and J dropped 5 bases, with 11 bases sitting between them. Germline V CDR1 and CDR2: SGHRS, YFSETQ. CDR3 protein: CASSLGVDANEKLFF. The CDR3 DNA sequence: TGCGCCAGCAGCTTGGGGGTGGACGCGAATGAAAAACTGTTTTTT.

The gene calls are TRBV7-2 and TRBJ1-5; TRBD1 aligns across 7 bases. Per germline, CDR1 SGHTA and CDR2 FQGNSA. The CDR3 contains 19 residues. Trimming removed 4 bases from V and 0 bases from J; junction bases left unmatched: 15. The CDR3 is CASSSNLLRDSHSNQPQHF. Written as DNA, the CDR3 is TGTGCCAGCAGCTCCAACCTTCTCCGGGACAGTCATAGCAATCAGCCCCAGCATTTT.

The chain is built from TRBV4-2 and TRBJ2-2; 8 bases fit TRBD2. CDR1 is LGHNA and CDR2 is YNFKEQ in the germline V gene. This CDR3 spans 17 amino acids. The V segment lost 4 bases and the J segment 5 bases; nucleotides outside the gene matches: 12. The CDR3 here is CASSPGVSGVRTGELFF. The CDR3 DNA is TGTGCCAGCAGCCCAGGTGTTAGCGGGGTTCGAACCGGGGAGCTGTTTTTT.

The rearrangement uses TRBV15 and TRBJ2-1; D uncertain. The CDR3 has 12 amino acids. V lost 3 bases to trimming and J lost 9 bases, with 9 bases between them. Germline V CDR1 and CDR2: LNHNV, YYDKDF (reference sequence). CDR3 sequence reads: CATSSGHLEQFF. The CDR3 nucleotides read TGTGCCACCAGCAGTGGGCATCTTGAGCAGTTCTTC. The whole variable domain, remainder taken from reference TRBV15 and TRBJ2-1, is DAMVIQNPRYQVTQFGKPVTLSCSQTLNHNVMYWYQQKSSQAPKLLFHYYDKDFNNEADTPDNFQSRRPNTSFCFLDIRSPGLGDTAMYLCATSSGHLEQFFGPGTRLTVL.